The 11 T cell receptor beta chains given below trace back to one sample, sequenced in a study of PD-L1 blockade in urothelial cancer. Time point reported: pretreatment peripheral blood. Profiled with immunoSEQ multiplex PCR; TCRdb holds only in-frame clones, not every one. The sample carries some 56,000 clones, approximately 80% recorded once. Sequences were derived from PBMCs, sampled around atezolizumab (anti-PD-L1) treatment. These TCRs come from a man over 45 with urothelial cancer.

The table lists this clone with a few counts. The DNA for the CDR3 is TGTGCCAGCAGCGTAGAGGGACAGCCCATCCACGAGCAGTACTTC. This gives the protein CASSVEGQPIHEQYF. The V gene is TRBV9, the J gene TRBJ2-7; 7 positions agree with TRBD1. The V segment lost 0 bases and the J segment 5 bases; nucleotides outside the gene matches: 8. The CDR3 has 15 amino acids. Germline V lookup: CDR1 SGDLS, CDR2 YYNGEE.

The chain recombines TRBV5-6 with TRBJ1-1; 8 nucleotides line up with TRBD1. Germline assignment: CDR1 SGHDT and CDR2 YYEEEE. The CDR3 has 16 amino acids. V was clipped by 1 base and J by 0 bases; unmatched bases: 5. DNA of the CDR3: TGTGCCAGCAGCTTGCCAAGGGACAGGATGAACACTGAAGCTTTCTTT. Its translation: CASSLPRDRMNTEAFF.

This chain's CDR3 is CASSPIPTGQGYNEQFF. For the CDR3, the DNA is TGTGCCAGCTCACCGATTCCCACGGGACAGGGCTACAATGAGCAGTTCTTC. This rearrangement joins TRBV18 to TRBJ2-1; 9 positions agree with TRBD1. V shed 3 bases, J shed 3 bases, and the junction held 9 bases outside the gene matches. CDR3 length: 17 amino acids. Germline V gene data show CDR1 as KGHSH and CDR2 as LQKENI.

The chain recombines TRBV27 with TRBJ2-1; tentative D call: TRBD1 (5 bases). CDR3 length: 16 amino acids. V was shortened by 6 bases and J by 9 bases, with 24 bases between the two germline ends. The germline gives CDR1 MNHEY, CDR2 SMNVEV (reference sequence). The CDR3 DNA is TGTGCCAGCAGCCGATATACAATACAAGGGGATACTGAGCAGTTCTTC. This translates into CASSRYTIQGDTEQFF.

The chain uses TRBV6-6 and TRBJ1-4; a possible D gene is TRBD1 (6 bases). Germline V lookup: CDR1 MNHNY, CDR2 SVGAGI (reference sequence). With 5 bases removed from V and 8 bases from J, the gap between germline ends came to 6 bases. This CDR3 region has 11 residues. For the CDR3, the DNA is TGTGCCAGCAGTACAGGGGAAAAACTGTTTTTT. It codes for CASSTGEKLFF.

This chain joins TRBV5-5 and TRBJ2-1, with 7 positions matching TRBD2. Trimming cost V 1 base and J 4 bases; bases outside gene matches: 2. Germline values: CDR1 SGHKS, CDR2 YYEKEE (reference sequence). The CDR3 spans 14 residues. The CDR3 spells CASSLTSEYNEQFF. In DNA form, the CDR3 reads TGTGCCAGCAGCTTGACTAGCGAATACAATGAGCAGTTCTTC.

The chain joins TRBV5-1 to TRBJ2-2; 7 bases match TRBD2. Germline V gene sequence: CDR1 SGHRS, CDR2 YFSETQ. V dropped 0 bases and J dropped 7; count of bases not matched to a gene: 6. CDR3 length: 15 amino acids. CDR3 protein: CASSLAGGRDGELFF. CDR3 nucleotide sequence: TGCGCCAGCAGCTTGGCTGGCGGGAGAGACGGGGAGCTGTTTTTT.

The rearrangement uses TRBV13 and TRBJ1-5; TRBD1 aligns across 8 bases. CDR1 PRHDT and CDR2 FYEKMQ come from the germline V gene (reference sequence). CDR3 length equals 15 residues. The ends lost 0 bases at V and 10 bases at J; junction bases unmatched: 8. The DNA for the CDR3 is TGTGCCAGCAGCTTAGGCTCAGGGGGCCTCACCCCCCAGCATTTT. It encodes CASSLGSGGLTPQHF.

V is TRBV6-1 and J is TRBJ2-4; D perhaps matches TRBD1 (5 bases). This CDR3 is 15 amino acids long. The germline V gene encodes CDR1 MNHNS and CDR2 SASEGT. Trimming removed 1 base at V and 7 bases at J, with 14 bases between. CDR3 nucleotide sequence: TGTGCCAGCAGTGAAGAGGTAGGGGTATGGAACATTCAGTACTTC. As protein: CASSEEVGVWNIQYF.

This clone has a single count. The chain combines TRBV30 with TRBJ1-5; 9 bases are a match to TRBD1. CDR1 is GTSNPN, CDR2 SVGIG, per germline (reference sequence). Unmatched junction bases numbered 7, after V lost 4 bases and J lost 6 bases. CDR3 length equals 14 residues. The CDR3 sequence: CAWKRPDRGQPQHF. CDR3 DNA sequence: TGTGCCTGGAAGCGTCCGGACAGGGGTCAGCCCCAGCATTTT.

The chain joins TRBV30 to TRBJ1-1, with no clear D. Trimming left V 0 bases short and J 7 bases short, with 12 bases between. This CDR3 has 13 residues. Per the germline V gene, CDR1 is GTSNPN and CDR2 is SVGIG (reference sequence). This CDR3 is CAWSVKGGYEAFF. DNA of the CDR3: TGTGCCTGGAGTGTTAAAGGAGGGTATGAAGCTTTCTTT.